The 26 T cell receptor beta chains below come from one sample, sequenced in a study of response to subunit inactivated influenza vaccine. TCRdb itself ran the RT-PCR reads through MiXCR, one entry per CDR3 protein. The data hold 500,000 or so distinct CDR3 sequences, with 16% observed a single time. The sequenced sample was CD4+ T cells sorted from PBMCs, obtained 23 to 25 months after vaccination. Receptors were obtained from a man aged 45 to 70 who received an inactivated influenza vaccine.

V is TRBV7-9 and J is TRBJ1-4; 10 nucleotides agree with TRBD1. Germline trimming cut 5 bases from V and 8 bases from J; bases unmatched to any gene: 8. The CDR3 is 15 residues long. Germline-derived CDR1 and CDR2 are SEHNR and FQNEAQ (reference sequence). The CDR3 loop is CASSRATGGLEKLFF. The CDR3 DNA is TGTGCCAGCAGCCGGGCGACAGGGGGCTTGGAAAAACTGTTTTTT.

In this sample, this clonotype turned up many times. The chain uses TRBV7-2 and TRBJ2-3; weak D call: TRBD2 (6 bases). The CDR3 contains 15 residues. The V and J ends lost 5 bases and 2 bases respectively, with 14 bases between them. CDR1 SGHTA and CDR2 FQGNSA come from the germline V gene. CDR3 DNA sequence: TGTGCCAGCAGCGCGGGGTCCTCGTACACAGATACGCAGTATTTT. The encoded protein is CASSAGSSYTDTQYF.

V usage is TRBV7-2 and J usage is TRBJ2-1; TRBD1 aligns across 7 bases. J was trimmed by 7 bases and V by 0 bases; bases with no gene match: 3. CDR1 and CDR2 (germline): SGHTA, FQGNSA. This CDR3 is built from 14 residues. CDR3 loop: CASSLATGLNEQFF. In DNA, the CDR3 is TGTGCCAGCAGCTTAGCGACAGGGTTGAATGAGCAGTTCTTC.

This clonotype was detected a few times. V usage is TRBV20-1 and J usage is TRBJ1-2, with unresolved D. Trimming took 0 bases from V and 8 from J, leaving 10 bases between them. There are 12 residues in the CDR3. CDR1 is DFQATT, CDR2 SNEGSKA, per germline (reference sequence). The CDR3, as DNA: TGCAGTGCTAGAGACGGCCTAGCGGGCTACACCTTC. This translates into CSARDGLAGYTF.

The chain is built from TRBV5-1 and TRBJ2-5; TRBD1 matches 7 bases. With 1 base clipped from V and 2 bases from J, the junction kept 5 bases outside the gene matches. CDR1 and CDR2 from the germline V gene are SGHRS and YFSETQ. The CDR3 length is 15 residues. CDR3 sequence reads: CASSLMPGQQETQYF. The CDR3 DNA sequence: TGCGCCAGCAGCTTGATGCCGGGACAGCAAGAGACCCAGTACTTC.

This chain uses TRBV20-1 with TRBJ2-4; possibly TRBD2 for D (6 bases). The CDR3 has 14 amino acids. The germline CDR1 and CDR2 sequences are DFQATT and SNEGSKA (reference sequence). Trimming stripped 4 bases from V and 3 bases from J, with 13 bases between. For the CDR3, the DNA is TGCAGTGCTATTCGGGAGCCCCGCAAAAACATTCAGTACTTC. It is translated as CSAIREPRKNIQYF.

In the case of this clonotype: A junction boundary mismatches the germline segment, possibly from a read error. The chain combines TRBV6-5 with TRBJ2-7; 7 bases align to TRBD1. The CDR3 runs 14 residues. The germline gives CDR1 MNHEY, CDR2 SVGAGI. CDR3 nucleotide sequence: TGTGCCAGCAGGTTACAGGGGCAAAGGGACGAGCGGTACTTC. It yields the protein CASRLQGQRDERYF.

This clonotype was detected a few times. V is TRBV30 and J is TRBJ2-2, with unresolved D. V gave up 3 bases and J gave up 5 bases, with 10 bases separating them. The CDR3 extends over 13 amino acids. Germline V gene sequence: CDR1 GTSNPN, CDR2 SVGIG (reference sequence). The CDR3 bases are TGTGCCTGGAGCGCGATGAGAACCGGGGAGCTGTTTTTT. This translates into CAWSAMRTGELFF.

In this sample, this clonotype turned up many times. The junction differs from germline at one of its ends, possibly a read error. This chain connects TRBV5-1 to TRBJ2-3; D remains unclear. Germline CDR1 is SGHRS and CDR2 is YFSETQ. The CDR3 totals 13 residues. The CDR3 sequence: CASSLESTDTQYF. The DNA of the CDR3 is TGTGCCAGCAGCTTAGAGAGCACAGATACGCAGTATTTT. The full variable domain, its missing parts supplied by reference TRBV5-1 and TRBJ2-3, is KAGVTQTPRYLIKTRGQQVTLSCSPISGHRSVSWYQQTPGQGLQFLFEYFSETQRNKGNFPGRFSGRQFSNSRSEMNVSTLELGDSALYLCASSLESTDTQYFGPGTRLTVL.

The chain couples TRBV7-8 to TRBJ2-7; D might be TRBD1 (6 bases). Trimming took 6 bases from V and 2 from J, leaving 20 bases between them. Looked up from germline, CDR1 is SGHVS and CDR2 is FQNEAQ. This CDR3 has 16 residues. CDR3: CASSSNPRDNAYEQYF. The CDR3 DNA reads TGTGCCAGCAGTTCTAACCCCCGGGACAACGCCTACGAGCAGTACTTC.

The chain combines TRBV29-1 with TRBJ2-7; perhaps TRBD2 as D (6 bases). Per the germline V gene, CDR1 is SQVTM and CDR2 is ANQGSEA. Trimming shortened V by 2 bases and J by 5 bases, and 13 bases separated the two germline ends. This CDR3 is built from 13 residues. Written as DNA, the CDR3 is TGCAGCGTTGAAACGGTGGCGGGAAACGAGCAGTACTTC. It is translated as CSVETVAGNEQYF.

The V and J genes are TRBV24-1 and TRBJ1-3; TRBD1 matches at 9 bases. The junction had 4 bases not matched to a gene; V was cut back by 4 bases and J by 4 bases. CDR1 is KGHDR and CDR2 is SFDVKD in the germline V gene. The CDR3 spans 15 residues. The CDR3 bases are TGTGCCACCAGTGACACCGGGACAGGGGGAAACACCATATATTTT. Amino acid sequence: CATSDTGTGGNTIYF.

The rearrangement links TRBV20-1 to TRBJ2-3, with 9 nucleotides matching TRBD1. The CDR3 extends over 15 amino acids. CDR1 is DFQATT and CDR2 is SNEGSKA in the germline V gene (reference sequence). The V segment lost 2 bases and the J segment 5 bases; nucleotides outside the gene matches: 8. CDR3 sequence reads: CSARHYRGLKDTQYF. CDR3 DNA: TGCAGTGCTAGACACTACAGGGGGCTGAAAGATACGCAGTATTTT.

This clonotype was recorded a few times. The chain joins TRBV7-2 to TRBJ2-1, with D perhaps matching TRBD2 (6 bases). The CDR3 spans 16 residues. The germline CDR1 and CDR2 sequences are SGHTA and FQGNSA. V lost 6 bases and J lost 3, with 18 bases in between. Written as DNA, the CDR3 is TGTGCCAGCAGATTTTTCGGGGCGGGACTCTACAATGAGCAGTTCTTC. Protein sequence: CASRFFGAGLYNEQFF.

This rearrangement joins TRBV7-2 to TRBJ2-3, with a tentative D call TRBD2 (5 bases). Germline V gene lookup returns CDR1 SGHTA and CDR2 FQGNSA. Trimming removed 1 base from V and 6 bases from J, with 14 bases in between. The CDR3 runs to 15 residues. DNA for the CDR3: TGTGCCAGCAGCTTAGGGGCTTCTGGCGGGGATACGCAGTATTTT. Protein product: CASSLGASGGDTQYF.

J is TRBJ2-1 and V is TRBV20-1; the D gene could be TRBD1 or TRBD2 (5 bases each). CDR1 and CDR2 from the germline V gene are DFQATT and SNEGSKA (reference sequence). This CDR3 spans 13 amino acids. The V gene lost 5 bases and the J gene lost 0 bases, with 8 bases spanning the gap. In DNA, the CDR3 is TGCAGTGCTGGGACGGGCTCCTACAATGAGCAGTTCTTC. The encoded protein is CSAGTGSYNEQFF.

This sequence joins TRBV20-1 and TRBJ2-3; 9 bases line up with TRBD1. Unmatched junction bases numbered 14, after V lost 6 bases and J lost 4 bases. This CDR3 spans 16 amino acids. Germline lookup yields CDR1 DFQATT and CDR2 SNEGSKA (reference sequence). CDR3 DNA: TGCAGTGCCATTGACCTCCGACAGGGGGTTGCAGATACGCAGTATTTT. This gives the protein CSAIDLRQGVADTQYF.

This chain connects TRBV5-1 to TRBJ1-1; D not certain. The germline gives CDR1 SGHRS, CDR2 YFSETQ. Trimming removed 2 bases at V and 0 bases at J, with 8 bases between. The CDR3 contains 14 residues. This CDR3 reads CASSFGSLNTEAFF. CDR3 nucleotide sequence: TGCGCCAGCAGCTTTGGCAGTTTGAACACTGAAGCTTTCTTT.

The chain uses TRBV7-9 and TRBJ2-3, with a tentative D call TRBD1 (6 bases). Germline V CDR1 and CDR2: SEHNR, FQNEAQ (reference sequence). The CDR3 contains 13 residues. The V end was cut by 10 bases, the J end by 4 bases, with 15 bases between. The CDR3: CATRPAGADTQYF. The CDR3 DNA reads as TGTGCCACTAGGCCCGCAGGGGCAGATACGCAGTATTTT. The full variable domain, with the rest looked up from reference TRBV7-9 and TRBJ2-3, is DTGVSQNPRHKITKRGQNVTFRCDPISEHNRLYWYRQTLGQGPEFLTYFQNEAQLEKSRLLSDRFSAERPKGSFSTLEIQRTEQGDSAMYLCATRPAGADTQYFGPGTRLTVL.

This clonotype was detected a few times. The CDR3 spells CSAKMREGLGELFF. The CDR3 DNA is TGCAGTGCTAAAATGCGGGAGGGCCTAGGGGAGCTGTTTTTT. The rearrangement joins TRBV20-1 to TRBJ2-2; 9 bases match TRBD2. The CDR3 extends over 14 amino acids. The J segment lost 8 bases and the V segment lost 4 bases, leaving 8 bases of the junction unmatched. Per the germline V gene, CDR1 is DFQATT and CDR2 is SNEGSKA (reference sequence).

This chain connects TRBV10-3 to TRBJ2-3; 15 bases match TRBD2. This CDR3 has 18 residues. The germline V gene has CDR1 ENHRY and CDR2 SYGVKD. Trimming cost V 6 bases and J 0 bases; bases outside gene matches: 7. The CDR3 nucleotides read TGTGCCATCAGCCACGGACTAGCGGGAGGGGGAAGCACAGATACGCAGTATTTT. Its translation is CAISHGLAGGGSTDTQYF.

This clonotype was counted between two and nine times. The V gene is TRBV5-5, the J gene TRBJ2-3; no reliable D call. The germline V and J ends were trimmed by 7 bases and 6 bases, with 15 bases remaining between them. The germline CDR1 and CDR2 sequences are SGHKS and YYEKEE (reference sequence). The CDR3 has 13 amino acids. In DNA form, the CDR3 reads TGTGCCAGCGTAGAAGGGCGTTTGGATACGCAGTATTTT. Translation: CASVEGRLDTQYF.

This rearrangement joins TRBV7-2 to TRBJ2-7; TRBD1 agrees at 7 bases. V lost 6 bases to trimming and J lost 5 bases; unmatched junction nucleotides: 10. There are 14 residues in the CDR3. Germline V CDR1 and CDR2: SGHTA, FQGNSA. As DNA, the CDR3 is TGTGCCAGCAGTTCCCCACAGGGGCGACACGAGCAGTACTTC. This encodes CASSSPQGRHEQYF.

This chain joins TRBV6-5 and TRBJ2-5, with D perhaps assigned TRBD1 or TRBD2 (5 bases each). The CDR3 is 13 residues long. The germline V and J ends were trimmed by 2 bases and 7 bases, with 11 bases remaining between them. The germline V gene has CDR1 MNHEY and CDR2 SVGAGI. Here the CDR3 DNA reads TGTGCCAGCAGTTACCCAGGGAGCAGGACCCAGTACTTC. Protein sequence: CASSYPGSRTQYF.

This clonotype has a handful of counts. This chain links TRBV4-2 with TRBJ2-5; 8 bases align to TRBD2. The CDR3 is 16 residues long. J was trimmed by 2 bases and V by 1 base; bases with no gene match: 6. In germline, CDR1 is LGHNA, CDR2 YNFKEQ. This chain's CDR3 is CASSQVSSGGQETQYF. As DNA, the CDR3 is TGTGCCAGCAGCCAAGTTTCCAGCGGGGGTCAAGAGACCCAGTACTTC.

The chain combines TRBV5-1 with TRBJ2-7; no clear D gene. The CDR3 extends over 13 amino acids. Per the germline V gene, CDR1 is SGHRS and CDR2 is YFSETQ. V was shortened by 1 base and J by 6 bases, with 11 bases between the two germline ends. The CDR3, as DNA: TGCGCCAGCAGCTTGCTTCCGGAAGGCGAGCAGTACTTC. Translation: CASSLLPEGEQYF.